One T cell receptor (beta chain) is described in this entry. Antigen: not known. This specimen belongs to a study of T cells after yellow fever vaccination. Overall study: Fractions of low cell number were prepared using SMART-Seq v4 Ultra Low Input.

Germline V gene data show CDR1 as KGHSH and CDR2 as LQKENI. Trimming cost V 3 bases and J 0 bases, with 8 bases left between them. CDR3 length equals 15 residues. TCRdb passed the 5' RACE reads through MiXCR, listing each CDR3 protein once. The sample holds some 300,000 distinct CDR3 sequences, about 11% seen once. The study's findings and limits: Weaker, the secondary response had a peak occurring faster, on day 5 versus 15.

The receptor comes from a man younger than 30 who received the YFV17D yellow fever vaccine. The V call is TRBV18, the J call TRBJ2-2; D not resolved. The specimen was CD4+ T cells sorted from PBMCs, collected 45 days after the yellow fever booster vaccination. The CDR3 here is CASSPTTANTGELFF. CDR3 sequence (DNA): TGTGCCAGCTCACCTACAACCGCGAACACCGGGGAGCTGTTTTTT.